Shown below are 10 T cell receptor beta chains from a single sample sequenced in a study of T cell changes during pregnancy in multiple sclerosis. Here immunoSEQ multiplex PCR was the method, and the copy in TCRdb shows in-frame clones only, minus some. The table records approximately 58,000 clones, 80% to 95% of them present only once. This material consisted of peripheral blood, taken in the second trimester of pregnancy. The receptor source for this set is a female donor in good health, enrolled as a control in a pregnancy study.

The rearrangement uses TRBV5-1 and TRBJ2-1, with 13 bases aligning to TRBD2. J gave up 0 bases and V 6 bases, and 9 bases lay outside the gene matches. The CDR3 runs to 18 residues. CDR1 is SGHRS, CDR2 YFSETQ, per germline. The CDR3 loop reads CASTRTSGGMSSYNEQFF. The DNA for the CDR3 is TGCGCCAGCACAAGGACTAGCGGGGGTATGAGCTCCTACAATGAGCAGTTCTTC.

This chain joins TRBV7-3 and TRBJ2-7, with 13 bases fitting TRBD2. J lost 1 base, V lost 0 bases, and 3 bases had no gene match. Germline loops: CDR1 SGHTA, CDR2 FQGTGA. This CDR3 comprises 17 residues. The CDR3 region is CASSLTTSGGYSYEQYF. The CDR3 nucleotides are TGTGCCAGCAGCTTAACGACTAGCGGGGGGTATTCCTACGAGCAGTACTTC.

The chain has TRBV28 and TRBJ2-2; 8 nucleotides match TRBD1. In germline, CDR1 is MDHEN, CDR2 SYDVKM. This CDR3 region has 16 residues. The ends lost 5 bases at V and 0 bases at J; junction bases unmatched: 5. CDR3 nucleotides: TGTGCCAGCAGTACGTGGACAGGGACGAACACCGGGGAGCTGTTTTTT. Protein product: CASSTWTGTNTGELFF.

The chain links TRBV6-5 to TRBJ2-5; D possibly corresponds to TRBD2 (5 bases). The CDR3 spans 13 residues. V was pared by 7 bases and J by 5 bases, with 14 bases between. CDR1 MNHEY and CDR2 SVGAGI come from the germline V gene. CDR3: CASKGASKETQYF. CDR3 sequence (DNA): TGTGCCAGCAAGGGAGCTTCCAAGGAGACCCAGTACTTC.

The rearrangement links TRBV18 to TRBJ1-2, with D tentatively TRBD1 (5 bases). Looked up from germline, CDR1 is KGHSH and CDR2 is LQKENI. Trimming removed 2 bases at V and 7 bases at J, with 17 bases between. The length of the CDR3 is 15 residues. CDR3 nucleotides: TGTGCCAGCTCACCAGGCGGGGGACCTGGAGGTGGCTACACCTTC. It is translated as CASSPGGGPGGGYTF. Together with reference TRBV18 and TRBJ1-2, the CDR3 gives the full variable domain: NAGVMQNPRHLVRRRGQEARLRCSPMKGHSHVYWYRQLPEEGLKFMVYLQKENIIDESGMPKERFSAEFPKEGPSILRIQQVVRGDSAAYFCASSPGGGPGGGYTFGSGTRLTVV.

The genes are TRBV2 and TRBJ2-1; the match to TRBD2 covers 13 bases. This CDR3 spans 14 amino acids. The V segment lost 6 bases and the J segment 8 bases; nucleotides outside the gene matches: 4. CDR1 and CDR2 (germline): SNHLY, FYNNEI. The CDR3 reads CASRRTSGSDEQFF. CDR3 in DNA: TGTGCCAGCAGGAGGACTAGCGGGAGTGATGAGCAGTTCTTC.

The chain is built from TRBV30 and TRBJ2-1, with D possibly being TRBD2 (6 bases). Deletions cut 4 bases from V and 3 bases from J, with 10 bases between. Germline values: CDR1 GTSNPN, CDR2 SVGIG (reference sequence). The CDR3 loop spans 13 amino acids. DNA for the CDR3: TGTGCCTGGAACGGGGGAAGCTACAATGAGCAGTTCTTC. It codes for CAWNGGSYNEQFF.

This rearrangement joins TRBV27 to TRBJ2-1, with 12 bases identical to TRBD2. The germline V gene has CDR1 MNHEY and CDR2 SMNVEV (reference sequence). The V gene end was trimmed by 4 bases and the J gene end by 8 bases; junction bases not matched to a gene: 9. The CDR3 is 16 amino acids. CDR3 region: CASSSLAGGPGDEQFF. The CDR3 DNA follows: TGTGCCAGCAGTTCGCTAGCGGGGGGGCCGGGGGATGAGCAGTTCTTC.

This rearrangement joins TRBV2 to TRBJ1-2; TRBD1 might be the D (6 bases). This CDR3 region has 13 residues. Between the trimmed V and J ends, which lost 6 bases and 2 bases, there was a span of 10 bases. Germline CDR1 SNHLY, CDR2 FYNNEI. CDR3 sequence reads: CASRDRENYGYTF. The CDR3 nucleotides are TGTGCCAGCAGGGACAGAGAGAACTATGGCTACACCTTC. The full variable domain, completed using reference TRBV2 and TRBJ1-2, is EPEVTQTPSHQVTQMGQEVILRCVPISNHLYFYWYRQILGQKVEFLVSFYNNEISEKSEIFDDQFSVERPDGSNFTLKIRSTKLEDSAMYFCASRDRENYGYTFGSGTRLTVV.

The gene calls are TRBV4-1 and TRBJ2-3; D is possibly TRBD1 (6 bases). This CDR3 spans 15 amino acids. The V and J ends lost 1 base and 3 bases respectively, with 11 bases between them. Germline V gene sequence: CDR1 MGHRA, CDR2 YSYEKL. This CDR3 is CASSQVGGGTDTQYF. CDR3 nucleotides: TGCGCCAGCAGCCAAGTTGGGGGCGGGACAGATACGCAGTATTTT.